This is a list of T cell receptor beta chains from one sample in a study of T cell responses to AZD1222 COVID-19 vaccine. Repertoires were generated with immunoSEQ multiplex PCR, while TCRdb's copy carries only in-frame clones and drops some. The table has more than 85,000 clones, approximately 84% seen once. The sample in question was peripheral blood, obtained on day 0 of AZD1222 vaccination. The receptors were gathered from an adult in good health. Both conserved end residues are part of each CDR3. Fields, in order: CDR3 DNA, CDR3 protein, J gene, clone size, V gene, D gene. The D gene is left open where the match is weak. Size is omitted from some rows. Given values are once, few, many or a class for expanded clones.

CDR3nt: TGTGCCACCAGCAGAGAACGGGCGGGGAATTCACCCCTCCACTTT; CDR3aa: CATSRERAGNSPLHF; j_gene: TRBJ1-6; abundance: -; v_gene: TRBV15; d_gene: -
CDR3nt: TGTGCCAGTAGTAAGGCGAGCGCCGACAATGAGCAGTTCTTC; CDR3aa: CASSKASADNEQFF; j_gene: TRBJ2-1; abundance: -; v_gene: TRBV19; d_gene: -
CDR3nt: TGTGCCAGCAGCTTAGTGGGGCGGCGGGGAGAAAAACTGTTTTTT; CDR3aa: CASSLVGRRGEKLFF; j_gene: TRBJ1-4; abundance: -; v_gene: TRBV7-2; d_gene: -
CDR3nt: TGTGCCAGCAGCCGCGGGACACTCGGGTTCTATGGCTACACCTTC; CDR3aa: CASSRGTLGFYGYTF; j_gene: TRBJ1-2; abundance: -; v_gene: TRBV6-2/TRBV6-3; d_gene: -
CDR3nt: TGTGCCAGCAGCTTGGGCGGGGGCGGAATGAACACTGAAGCTTTCTTT; CDR3aa: CASSLGGGGMNTEAFF; j_gene: TRBJ1-1; abundance: -; v_gene: TRBV5-4; d_gene: -
CDR3nt: TGTGCCAGCTCTCCAATTGGGAGCCAAGAGACCCAGTACTTC; CDR3aa: CASSPIGSQETQYF; j_gene: TRBJ2-5; abundance: -; v_gene: TRBV18; d_gene: -
CDR3nt: TGTGCCAGCAGCGCCCATTGGGCCGCCGCGGACACCATATATTTT; CDR3aa: CASSAHWAAADTIYF; j_gene: TRBJ1-3; abundance: -; v_gene: TRBV9; d_gene: -
CDR3nt: TGTGCCAGCAGCGTAGGTGGCGCGGTAGTAGACAATGAGCAGTTCTTC; CDR3aa: CASSVGGAVVDNEQFF; j_gene: TRBJ2-1; abundance: -; v_gene: TRBV9; d_gene: -
CDR3nt: TGTGCCAGCAGTCCCGGGACCCGGGGAGAGACCCAGTACTTC; CDR3aa: CASSPGTRGETQYF; j_gene: TRBJ2-5; abundance: once; v_gene: TRBV6-2/TRBV6-3; d_gene: -
CDR3nt: TGTGCCAGCAGCTTCCCCAGGGATTTCTCTGAAGCTTTCTTT; CDR3aa: CASSFPRDFSEAFF; j_gene: TRBJ1-1; abundance: -; v_gene: TRBV7-9; d_gene: -
CDR3nt: TGTGCCACCAGTGTGGGACAGGGGCGCGACACTGAAGCTTTCTTT; CDR3aa: CATSVGQGRDTEAFF; j_gene: TRBJ1-1; abundance: few; v_gene: TRBV24-1; d_gene: TRBD1
CDR3nt: TGTGCCAGCAGCGGCGGAACAGGGGAAGGGCAGCCCCAGCATTTT; CDR3aa: CASSGGTGEGQPQHF; j_gene: TRBJ1-5; abundance: -; v_gene: TRBV7-9; d_gene: TRBD1
CDR3nt: TGTGCCAGCAGCTTGACAGGGCCGAATGAAAAACTGTTTTTT; CDR3aa: CASSLTGPNEKLFF; j_gene: TRBJ1-4; abundance: once; v_gene: TRBV28; d_gene: TRBD1
CDR3nt: TGTGCCAGCAGCCGTCAACAGGGGTCCTACGAGCAGTACTTC; CDR3aa: CASSRQQGSYEQYF; j_gene: TRBJ2-7; abundance: -; v_gene: TRBV6-5; d_gene: TRBD1
CDR3nt: TGTGCCAGCAGCTTTTATGGCAGGGGTTATTCACCCCTCCACTTT; CDR3aa: CASSFYGRGYSPLHF; j_gene: TRBJ1-6; abundance: -; v_gene: TRBV5-6; d_gene: -
CDR3nt: TGTGCCACCAGAGCGGGGGGTGCCACAGATACGCAGTATTTT; CDR3aa: CATRAGGATDTQYF; j_gene: TRBJ2-3; abundance: few; v_gene: TRBV24-1; d_gene: TRBD2
CDR3nt: TGTGCCACCAGACCCTGCGGGGCAGGAGACTCCTATGGCTACACCTTC; CDR3aa: CATRPCGAGDSYGYTF; j_gene: TRBJ1-2; abundance: -; v_gene: TRBV24-1; d_gene: -
CDR3nt: TGTGCCAGCAGTGAACTTAATAGCAATCAGCCCCAGCATTTT; CDR3aa: CASSELNSNQPQHF; j_gene: TRBJ1-5; abundance: -; v_gene: TRBV25-1; d_gene: -
CDR3nt: TGTGCCAGCCACAGGGTCCCTTACACCGGGGAGCTGTTTTTT; CDR3aa: CASHRVPYTGELFF; j_gene: TRBJ2-2; abundance: -; v_gene: TRBV28; d_gene: -
CDR3nt: TGTGCCAGCAGTTTGGGGACGGCTACAGATACGCAGTATTTT; CDR3aa: CASSLGTATDTQYF; j_gene: TRBJ2-3; abundance: -; v_gene: TRBV28; d_gene: -
CDR3nt: TGTGCCAGCAGAGATATAGAAAAACAGTCCTCTGAAGCTTTCTTT; CDR3aa: CASRDIEKQSSEAFF; j_gene: TRBJ1-1; abundance: many; v_gene: TRBV5-4; d_gene: -
CDR3nt: TGTGCCAGCAGATACTCGGACACAAAGTACGAGCAGTACTTC; CDR3aa: CASRYSDTKYEQYF; j_gene: TRBJ2-7; abundance: many; v_gene: TRBV11-3; d_gene: -
CDR3nt: TGTGCCAGCAGTATTGAGGACAGGGGTAGGGCTTTCTTT; CDR3aa: CASSIEDRGRAFF; j_gene: TRBJ1-1; abundance: -; v_gene: TRBV28; d_gene: TRBD1
CDR3nt: TGTGCCACCAGTGACTCCCGCGGGGGAGACAATCAGCCCCAGCATTTT; CDR3aa: CATSDSRGGDNQPQHF; j_gene: TRBJ1-5; abundance: -; v_gene: TRBV24-1; d_gene: -
CDR3nt: TGTGCCAGCAGGGTCGATGGGCAGACCTATGGCTACACCTTC; CDR3aa: CASRVDGQTYGYTF; j_gene: TRBJ1-2; abundance: -; v_gene: TRBV6-5; d_gene: -
CDR3nt: TGTGCCAGCAGTGAAACGCACACCGGGGAGCTGTTTTTT; CDR3aa: CASSETHTGELFF; j_gene: TRBJ2-2; abundance: -; v_gene: TRBV2; d_gene: -
CDR3nt: TGTGCCAGCAGTTTATTGGGGAGCTACACCTTC; CDR3aa: CASSLLGSYTF; j_gene: TRBJ1-2; abundance: once; v_gene: TRBV12-3/TRBV12-4; d_gene: -
CDR3nt: TGTGCCAGCAGGAGCGGGGGGCCCTACAATGAGCAGTTCTTC; CDR3aa: CASRSGGPYNEQFF; j_gene: TRBJ2-1; abundance: -; v_gene: TRBV19; d_gene: TRBD2
CDR3nt: TGTGCCAGCAGTGAAACATGGGAGCAGTTCTTC; CDR3aa: CASSETWEQFF; j_gene: TRBJ2-1; abundance: -; v_gene: TRBV12-3/TRBV12-4; d_gene: -
CDR3nt: TGTGCCAGCAGAATGACAGGGGTCGGGACTGAAGCTTTCTTT; CDR3aa: CASRMTGVGTEAFF; j_gene: TRBJ1-1; abundance: -; v_gene: TRBV6-5; d_gene: TRBD1
CDR3nt: TGTGCCAGCAGTGCCTTAAGGGTGGAGCAGTACTTC; CDR3aa: CASSALRVEQYF; j_gene: TRBJ2-7; abundance: -; v_gene: TRBV2; d_gene: -
CDR3nt: TGTGCCAGCAGTCGCGGGGATCGGTTTGGCTACACCTTC; CDR3aa: CASSRGDRFGYTF; j_gene: TRBJ1-2; abundance: -; v_gene: TRBV6-5; d_gene: -
CDR3nt: TGTGCCAGCAGCGCGGACAGGGGGCGCGATGGCTACACCTTC; CDR3aa: CASSADRGRDGYTF; j_gene: TRBJ1-2; abundance: -; v_gene: TRBV7-2; d_gene: TRBD1
CDR3nt: TGCGCCAGCGGCCCCGGGACAGGAACTAAATTAGCCAAAAACATTCAGTACTTC; CDR3aa: CASGPGTGTKLAKNIQYF; j_gene: TRBJ2-4; abundance: -; v_gene: TRBV23-1; d_gene: TRBD1
CDR3nt: TGTGCCAGCACCAAAGGGATGGGGCTGGACACCGGGGAGCTGTTTTTT; CDR3aa: CASTKGMGLDTGELFF; j_gene: TRBJ2-2; abundance: -; v_gene: TRBV7-9; d_gene: -
CDR3nt: TGTGCCAGCAGCTCCGTAGCAGGGATGGGGAGCAATCAGCCCCAGCATTTT; CDR3aa: CASSSVAGMGSNQPQHF; j_gene: TRBJ1-5; abundance: -; v_gene: TRBV7-8; d_gene: -
CDR3nt: TGTGCCAGCAGCTCGGGACAGATGAACACTGAAGCTTTCTTT; CDR3aa: CASSSGQMNTEAFF; j_gene: TRBJ1-1; abundance: -; v_gene: TRBV6-2/TRBV6-3; d_gene: TRBD1
CDR3nt: TGTGCCAGCAGCCAAGAAGGGACTAGCGGGAAAGGGGCGCAGTATTTT; CDR3aa: CASSQEGTSGKGAQYF; j_gene: TRBJ2-3; abundance: -; v_gene: TRBV3-1/TRBV3-2; d_gene: TRBD2
CDR3nt: TGTGCCAGCAGCCAACATGGAGGTGCTGAAGCTTTCTTT; CDR3aa: CASSQHGGAEAFF; j_gene: TRBJ1-1; abundance: -; v_gene: TRBV3-1/TRBV3-2; d_gene: -
CDR3nt: TGTGCCAGCTCACCGGGTGATGTGGGTAGCGGAAATTACAATGAGCAGTTCTTC; CDR3aa: CASSPGDVGSGNYNEQFF; j_gene: TRBJ2-1; abundance: once; v_gene: TRBV18; d_gene: -
CDR3nt: TGTGCCAGCAGTATTGGACAGGGCGGAACTGGAAACACCATATATTTT; CDR3aa: CASSIGQGGTGNTIYF; j_gene: TRBJ1-3; abundance: -; v_gene: TRBV6-6; d_gene: TRBD1
CDR3nt: TGTGCCAGCAGCCTAGGGACAGGGGTCGGCTACACCTTC; CDR3aa: CASSLGTGVGYTF; j_gene: TRBJ1-2; abundance: -; v_gene: TRBV28; d_gene: TRBD1
CDR3nt: TGTGCCAGCGGGGGACAGGGGGGAACCTATGGCTACACCTTC; CDR3aa: CASGGQGGTYGYTF; j_gene: TRBJ1-2; abundance: -; v_gene: TRBV27; d_gene: TRBD1
CDR3nt: TGCGCCAGCAGCCAAGATCCGGGAAGGGTTACTGAAGCTTTCTTT; CDR3aa: CASSQDPGRVTEAFF; j_gene: TRBJ1-1; abundance: -; v_gene: TRBV4-3; d_gene: -
CDR3nt: TGTGCCAGCAGCTCGTCCGGGACAGACTACGAGCAGTACTTC; CDR3aa: CASSSSGTDYEQYF; j_gene: TRBJ2-7; abundance: once; v_gene: TRBV13; d_gene: TRBD1
CDR3nt: TGTGCCAGCAGTGAGGTCAGGGGGTCCTACAATGAGCAGTTCTTC; CDR3aa: CASSEVRGSYNEQFF; j_gene: TRBJ2-1; abundance: -; v_gene: TRBV2; d_gene: TRBD1
CDR3nt: TGTGCCAGCACCAGGGAGAAACTAGGAGAAAAACTGTTTTTT; CDR3aa: CASTREKLGEKLFF; j_gene: TRBJ1-4; abundance: -; v_gene: TRBV5-6; d_gene: -
CDR3nt: TGTGCCAGCAGCCAGCTCCTTAGAGACAGGGCCTATGGCTACACCTTC; CDR3aa: CASSQLLRDRAYGYTF; j_gene: TRBJ1-2; abundance: -; v_gene: TRBV3-1/TRBV3-2; d_gene: TRBD1
CDR3nt: TGTGCCAGCAGCAGGGGGCGCATTTCGGTGACTAATGAAAAACTGTTTTTT; CDR3aa: CASSRGRISVTNEKLFF; j_gene: TRBJ1-4; abundance: -; v_gene: TRBV7-8; d_gene: TRBD1